Below are 10 T cell receptor beta chains sequenced from a single sample in a study of shared clonotypes between healthy human individuals. This table comes from immunoSEQ multiplex PCR, and its TCRdb copy is limited to in-frame clones, with some not included. The table lists 950,000 to 1,200,000 clones, approximately 80% of them singletons, with roughly 0.9% in the top ten. Sequencing was performed on memory CD4+ T cells from PBMCs. Documented subset: CD45RA-negative fraction. These receptors were obtained from a young man in good health. Some clones in this sample may be carry-over from other donors' samples.

The V and J genes are TRBV7-6 and TRBJ2-7; D gene unclear. V dropped 3 bases and J dropped 0 bases, with 12 bases sitting between them. The CDR3 runs 15 residues. The V gene's germline CDR1 is SGHVS and CDR2 FNYEAQ. The CDR3 reads CASSLQLYSSYEQYF. The CDR3, as DNA: TGTGCCAGCAGCTTGCAGTTATATAGCTCCTACGAGCAGTACTTC.

In this sample, this clone turned up a few times. This rearrangement joins TRBV28 to TRBJ2-3, with D possibly being TRBD2 (5 bases). The ends were cut back, 7 bases at V and 2 bases at J, with 10 bases in the middle. This CDR3 is built from 13 residues. CDR1 and CDR2 (germline): MDHEN, SYDVKM. The CDR3 region is CASIDYSTDTQYF. DNA for the CDR3: TGTGCCAGCATCGACTACTCCACAGATACGCAGTATTTT.

The chain has TRBV7-9 and TRBJ2-7; D might be TRBD1 (6 bases). This CDR3 has 16 residues. Germline V gene data show CDR1 as SEHNR and CDR2 as FQNEAQ (reference sequence). Trimming took off 5 bases at V and 1 base at J, with 18 bases between the two ends. The CDR3 loop reads CASSPRLSGDSYEQYF. The CDR3 DNA reads as TGTGCCAGCAGCCCCCGGTTGTCAGGGGATTCCTACGAGCAGTACTTC.

With respect to this clone: Other DNA sequences within the sample encode an identical CDR3. The rearrangement uses TRBV28 and TRBJ1-5; D is undetermined. V shed 2 bases and J shed 0 bases, with 8 bases lying between them. Germline CDR1 and CDR2: MDHEN and SYDVKM. This CDR3 spans 15 amino acids. The CDR3 bases are TGTGCCAGCAGTTTACCCGGGTTTAGCAATCAGCCCCAGCATTTT. This translates into CASSLPGFSNQPQHF. Filled out from reference TRBV28 and TRBJ1-5, the complete variable domain reads DVKVTQSSRYLVKRTGEKVFLECVQDMDHENMFWYRQDPGLGLRLIYFSYDVKMKEKGDIPEGYSVSREKKERFSLILESASTNQTSMYLCASSLPGFSNQPQHFGDGTRLSIL.

This chain links TRBV30 with TRBJ1-1; D unresolved. From germline, CDR1 is GTSNPN and CDR2 SVGIG (reference sequence). The CDR3 sequence is 12 residues long. CDR3 coding DNA: TGTGCTGCTAGGACGGTGAACACTGAAGCTTTCTTT. The encoded protein is CAARTVNTEAFF. The full variable domain, in which reference TRBV30 and TRBJ1-1 provide the parts outside the CDR3, is SQTIHQWPATLVQPVGSPLSLECTVEGTSNPNLYWYRQAAGRGLQLLFYSVGIGQISSEVPQNLSASRPQDRQFILSSKKLLLSDSGFYLCAARTVNTEAFFGQGTRLTVV.

This chain links TRBV19 with TRBJ1-2; a weak D match, TRBD1 (5 bases). Germline CDR1 reads LNHDA; CDR2 reads SQIVND (reference sequence). The CDR3 totals 15 residues. The V end lost 7 bases, the J end lost 5 bases, and 20 bases lay between the germline ends. In nucleotides, the CDR3 is TGTGCCAGTACCCAGGACCGGGGGAAGGTTTATGGCTACACCTTC. Translated, it gives CASTQDRGKVYGYTF.

The chain links TRBV4-3 to TRBJ2-2; D gene ambiguous. CDR3 length: 14 amino acids. The germline V gene has CDR1 LGHNA and CDR2 YSLEER. Trimming removed 0 bases from V and 4 bases from J, with 6 bases in between. The CDR3 DNA reads TGCGCCAGCAGCCAAGACAGCTCCACCGGGGAGCTGTTTTTT. Translated: CASSQDSSTGELFF.

This clone was counted once. J is TRBJ2-2 and V is TRBV7-9, with a possible D match to TRBD2 (5 bases). CDR1 SEHNR and CDR2 FQNEAQ come from the germline V gene (reference sequence). Trimming removed 5 bases from V and 5 bases from J, with 18 bases in between. The CDR3 sequence is 16 residues long. CDR3 region: CASSRRTAVGTGELFF. The CDR3 DNA reads as TGTGCCAGCAGCCGACGGACTGCCGTGGGTACCGGGGAGCTGTTTTTT.

The rearrangement uses TRBV7-8 and TRBJ1-2; D is unresolved. V was shortened by 1 base and J by 4 bases, with 10 bases between the two germline ends. The CDR3 consists of 14 residues. The germline CDR1 and CDR2 sequences are SGHVS and FQNEAQ. CDR3 sequence (DNA): TGTGCCAGCAGCTTAGTTAGTACAATCTATGGCTACACCTTC. The encoded protein is CASSLVSTIYGYTF. Drawing the rest from reference TRBV7-8 and TRBJ1-2, the complete variable domain is GAGVSQSPRYKVAKRGQDVALRCDPISGHVSLFWYQQALGQGPEFLTYFQNEAQLDKSGLPSDRFFAERPEGSVSTLKIQRTQQEDSAVYLCASSLVSTIYGYTFGSGTRLTVV.

The DNA for the CDR3 is TGTGCCAGCAGTCTCGCGGGGCAGGGGAAATGGTACGAGCAGTACTTC. Residues: CASSLAGQGKWYEQYF. The chain carries TRBV27 and TRBJ2-7; either TRBD1 or TRBD2 may supply D (6 bases each). Trimming left V 5 bases short and J 4 bases short, with 21 bases between. From germline, CDR1 is MNHEY and CDR2 SMNVEV (reference sequence). The CDR3 runs to 16 residues.